A selection of T cell receptor beta chains follows, all from one sample in a study of blood T cell repertoires in COVID-19. Sequencing was performed with immunoSEQ multiplex PCR; in TCRdb, only in-frame clones are kept and a portion is missing. Here the sample spans around 240,000 clones, 70% to 90% being singletons. The source material was PBMCs or T cells enriched from blood (not recorded which). Receptors originate from a woman aged 45-59 years who had recovered from COVID-19. The CDR3 runs from the conserved cysteine through the conserved F or W. A D gene is named only where the DNA matches it firmly. Rows may omit the clone size; those that give it use once, few, many or a size class.

v_gene: TRBV5-1; j_gene: TRBJ1-4; abundance: -; d_gene: -; CDR3nt: TGCGCCAGCAGTGTTCAAGGGGTACCTAATGAAAAACTGTTTTTT; CDR3aa: CASSVQGVPNEKLFF
v_gene: TRBV7-3; j_gene: TRBJ2-7; abundance: once; d_gene: -; CDR3nt: TGTGCCAGCAGCTTAGGAGGGAACTCCTACGAGCAGTACTTC; CDR3aa: CASSLGGNSYEQYF
v_gene: TRBV28; j_gene: TRBJ2-7; abundance: -; d_gene: TRBD2; CDR3nt: TGTGCCAGCAGAGGGGGTAGTAGCGGGAGTATTATTACCGAGCAGTACTTC; CDR3aa: CASRGGSSGSIITEQYF
v_gene: TRBV7-6; j_gene: TRBJ1-2; abundance: -; d_gene: -; CDR3nt: TGTGCCAGCAGCCCTCTCCGGAGCCATGGCTACACCTTC; CDR3aa: CASSPLRSHGYTF
v_gene: TRBV2; j_gene: TRBJ2-5; abundance: -; d_gene: -; CDR3nt: TGTGCCAGCAGTGGTTCTTTAGCGGTCCAACCTCAAGAGACCCAGTACTTC; CDR3aa: CASSGSLAVQPQETQYF
v_gene: TRBV10-3; j_gene: TRBJ1-3; abundance: -; d_gene: -; CDR3nt: TGTGCCACCCGGGAGGGAACCGGAAACACCATATATTTT; CDR3aa: CATREGTGNTIYF
v_gene: TRBV27; j_gene: TRBJ2-6; abundance: once; d_gene: TRBD2; CDR3nt: TGTGCCAGCAGATGGAGCGGGAGGGTCCTCTCTGGGGCCAACGTCCTGACTTTC; CDR3aa: CASRWSGRVLSGANVLTF
v_gene: TRBV2; j_gene: TRBJ1-4; abundance: -; d_gene: -; CDR3nt: TGTGCCATCATAGTGGGGGAGCTACAGGGTTTTGATGAAAAACTGTTTTTT; CDR3aa: CAIIVGELQGFDEKLFF
v_gene: TRBV11-3; j_gene: TRBJ2-1; abundance: -; d_gene: TRBD1; CDR3nt: TGTGCCAGCAGCTTGGGACAGGGCCTTCGCTCCTACAATGAGCAGTTCTTC; CDR3aa: CASSLGQGLRSYNEQFF
v_gene: TRBV2; j_gene: TRBJ2-1; abundance: -; d_gene: TRBD2; CDR3nt: TGTGCCAGCAGTGAAGCGGAAACGGGAGGCGGCAATGAGCAGTTCTTC; CDR3aa: CASSEAETGGGNEQFF
v_gene: TRBV7-2; j_gene: TRBJ2-3; abundance: -; d_gene: TRBD2; CDR3nt: TGTGCCAGCAGCTCGGGACTAGCCTACAGCACAGATACGCAGTATTTT; CDR3aa: CASSSGLAYSTDTQYF
v_gene: TRBV5-1; j_gene: TRBJ1-1; abundance: -; d_gene: TRBD1; CDR3nt: TGCGCCAGCAGCATGGGACAGGATTACACTGAAGCTTTCTTT; CDR3aa: CASSMGQDYTEAFF
v_gene: TRBV6-5; j_gene: TRBJ1-1; abundance: -; d_gene: -; CDR3nt: TGTGCCAGCAGAACTAGGACAGTAAGGAACACTGAGGCTTTCTTT; CDR3aa: CASRTRTVRNTEAFF